These T cell receptor beta chains were read from a single sample in a study of blood T cell repertoires in COVID-19. Assay: immunoSEQ multiplex PCR; the TCRdb copy retains only in-frame clones and omits some. This sample carries around 270,000 clones, 75% to 90% of them seen once, and the ten largest clones take around 0.8%. The sample comprised peripheral blood. The source is a man aged 25-45 years with acute or convalescent COVID-19. Both conserved end residues are trimmed from each CDR3.

v_call,j_call,cdr3_aa
TRBV2,TRBJ2-1,ASLLSWYNEQF
TRBV15,TRBJ1-1,ATSREGTAKIAF
TRBV18,TRBJ2-7,ASSQSGTSGYEQY
TRBV9,TRBJ2-3,ASSVGQGGDTQY
TRBV6-5,TRBJ1-4,ASTQTPGYGEKLF
TRBV5-5,TRBJ2-1,ASSLSSGEQF
TRBV18,TRBJ1-2,ASSPATGGDGYT
TRBV28,TRBJ2-1,ASSLASGTIYNEQF
TRBV6-5,TRBJ1-2,ASRGAEPPYGYT
TRBV2,TRBJ2-5,ASREASGGHRAQY
TRBV6-6,TRBJ2-1,ASRPDSPAQF